This T cell receptor (beta chain) was documented in a study of T-cell reconstitution after alpha-beta-depleted transplantation in children. Findings and caveats of the study: Surviving recipient T cells and thymic progenitors underlay high day-60 TCRbeta diversity in some patients. The authors attributed T-cell counts and diversity one year after transplant mostly to newly produced T cells.

This clonotype was recorded at least ten times. What it binds is not known. A TCRbeta library incorporating unique molecular identifiers was prepared. TCRdb recomputed calls from the PCR reads with MiXCR, one row per CDR3 protein. The data show 600,000 or so distinct CDR3 sequences, roughly 23% seen once. There are 12 residues in the CDR3. V was trimmed by 6 bases and J by 6 bases, leaving 9 bases between them. Germline CDR1 and CDR2: LGHNA and YNFKEQ. The sample here was PBMCs, mostly from graft donor cells, taken 360 days after TCRalphabeta/CD19-depleted stem cell transplant. The V call is TRBV4-2, the J call TRBJ2-4; the D gene is possibly TRBD1 (6 bases). The sequence was collected from a boy under two years old who had a stem cell transplant for acute myeloid leukemia, so the T cells may come from the graft donor. DNA of the CDR3: TGTGCCAGCAGGTCGACAGGAAACATTCAGTACTTC. Its translation is CASRSTGNIQYF.